These 15 T cell receptor beta chains share one sample of origin, sequenced in a study of cytomegalovirus exposure and HLA in healthy donors. PCR was performed using 60 Vbeta and 13 Jbeta primers. Here immunoSEQ multiplex PCR was the method, and the copy in TCRdb shows in-frame clones only, minus some. The table includes over 60,000 clones, 75% detected once. The sequenced sample was PBMCs. These receptors were taken from a man aged 70-80 years in good health and CMV-seronegative.

The genes are TRBV19 and TRBJ1-4; weak D call: TRBD1 (5 bases). The CDR3 has 17 residues. The V end was cut by 2 bases, the J end by 5 bases, with 18 bases between. Germline-derived CDR1 and CDR2 are LNHDA and SQIVND (reference sequence). The CDR3 bases are TGTGCCAGTAGTATAAGAGACTCCCGCAGGGCGAATGAAAAACTGTTTTTT. Translation gives CASSIRDSRRANEKLFF.

The chain joins TRBV29-1 to TRBJ2-7; TRBD1 agrees at 8 bases. The CDR3 runs to 12 residues. CDR1 SQVTM and CDR2 ANQGSEA come from the germline V gene. V was pared by 7 bases and J by 2 bases, with 4 bases of the junction left unmatched. CDR3 bases: TGCAGCGCTGGGGACAGGACCTACGAGCAGTACTTC. Protein sequence: CSAGDRTYEQYF.

The V gene is TRBV5-4, the J gene TRBJ2-5, with 9 bases identical to TRBD2. The CDR3 extends over 17 amino acids. V lost 0 bases and J lost 2; bases outside the gene matches: 8. Germline V gives CDR1 SGHNT, CDR2 YYREEE (reference sequence). The DNA for the CDR3 is TGTGCCAGCAGCTTGGGTGGGCTAGCGGGGCAGCAAGAGACCCAGTACTTC. The encoded protein is CASSLGGLAGQQETQYF. Full variable domain (remainder filled in from reference TRBV5-4 and TRBJ2-5): ETGVTQSPTHLIKTRGQQVTLRCSSQSGHNTVSWYQQALGQGPQFIFQYYREEENGRGNFPPRFSGLQFPNYSSELNVNALELDDSALYLCASSLGGLAGQQETQYFGPGTRLLVL.

This clone was picked up a small number of times. The chain joins TRBV6-5 to TRBJ2-7; perhaps TRBD2 as D (7 bases). V was clipped by 4 bases and J by 1 base, with 14 bases between them. The CDR3 loop spans 15 amino acids. Germline CDR1 MNHEY, CDR2 SVGAGI. The CDR3 DNA reads TGTGCCAGCAGTTCTGGGGGGGGCGGTTCCTACGAGCAGTACTTC. This encodes CASSSGGGGSYEQYF.

This clone was detected once. The rearrangement links TRBV18 to TRBJ1-2; tentatively, D is TRBD1 (5 bases). The length of the CDR3 is 13 residues. In germline, CDR1 is KGHSH, CDR2 LQKENI. Trimming took off 0 bases at V and 6 bases at J, with 8 bases between the two ends. The CDR3 loop reads CASSPPGVDGYTF. CDR3 in DNA: TGTGCCAGCTCACCACCAGGGGTGGATGGCTACACCTTC.

The chain is built from TRBV7-2 and TRBJ1-2; 9 bases are shared with TRBD1. Germline CDR1 SGHTA, CDR2 FQGNSA. J lost 6 bases, V lost 1 base, and 3 bases had no gene match. CDR3 size: 14 residues. The CDR3 loop is CASSLGDRVHGYTF. The CDR3 DNA follows: TGTGCCAGCAGCTTAGGGGACAGGGTACATGGCTACACCTTC.

CDR3 coding DNA: TGTGCCAGCAGCGTACAGGCTAGCGGGATCTACGAGCAGTACTTC. Amino acids: CASSVQASGIYEQYF. The rearrangement uses TRBV9 and TRBJ2-7, with 9 bases that match TRBD2. Unmatched junction bases numbered 5, after V lost 1 base and J lost 3 bases. Germline CDR1 reads SGDLS; CDR2 reads YYNGEE. This CDR3 region has 15 residues.

This clone has a handful of counts. This chain connects TRBV30 to TRBJ1-1, with TRBD1 identical over 10 bases. The length of the CDR3 is 14 residues. Germline-derived CDR1 and CDR2 are GTSNPN and SVGIG (reference sequence). The trim removed 5 bases at V and 5 bases at J, leaving 8 bases unmatched. CDR3 coding DNA: TGTGCCTGGTCCAGGGACAGGGGTATTACTGAAGCTTTCTTT. Translating it yields CAWSRDRGITEAFF.

The chain links TRBV7-2 to TRBJ2-7; 12 bases are shared with TRBD2. The germline V gene has CDR1 SGHTA and CDR2 FQGNSA. The CDR3 covers 15 residues. V shed 5 bases and J 2 bases; nucleotides not matched to a gene: 4. Written as DNA, the CDR3 is TGTGCCAGCAGCAAACTAGCGGGAGGAACCTACGAGCAGTACTTC. As protein: CASSKLAGGTYEQYF.

This clone was recorded a few times. This chain joins TRBV29-1 and TRBJ1-1; no firm D call. CDR3 size: 12 residues. V lost 7 bases, J lost 7 bases, and 16 bases lay in between. Germline CDR1 SQVTM, CDR2 ANQGSEA. CDR3 sequence (DNA): TGCAGCGCCCTCCGAGGAGAATGTGAAGCTTTCTTT. This codes for CSALRGECEAFF.

The chain links TRBV19 to TRBJ1-5, with TRBD1 matching 7 bases. Germline V lookup: CDR1 LNHDA, CDR2 SQIVND (reference sequence). The CDR3 length is 17 residues. V lost 3 bases, J lost 0 bases, and 8 bases stayed unmatched. Here the CDR3 reads CASSMAGGQHSNQPQHF. DNA of the CDR3: TGTGCCAGTAGTATGGCTGGGGGACAGCATAGCAATCAGCCCCAGCATTTT. The full variable domain, rest sourced from reference TRBV19 and TRBJ1-5, is DGGITQSPKYLFRKEGQNVTLSCEQNLNHDAMYWYRQDPGQGLRLIYYSQIVNDFQKGDIAEGYSVSREKKESFPLTVTSAQKNPTAFYLCASSMAGGQHSNQPQHFGDGTRLSIL.

This clone was found a few times. The CDR3 nucleotides read TGTGCCAGCAGCTTAGTGGGGACTACGAGCTCCTACGAGCAGTACTTC. Its protein product is CASSLVGTTSSYEQYF. The chain employs TRBV7-2 and TRBJ2-7; 7 bases line up with TRBD2. The ends lost 1 base at V and 0 bases at J; junction bases unmatched: 6. The CDR3 length is 16 residues. Germline CDR1 is SGHTA and CDR2 is FQGNSA.

The chain has TRBV4-1 and TRBJ2-1; TRBD2 matches at 11 bases. With V trimmed by 3 bases and J by 4 bases, 5 bases remained unmatched. The CDR3 is 16 amino acids. Germline V gene sequence: CDR1 MGHRA, CDR2 YSYEKL. The CDR3 DNA sequence: TGCGCCAGCAGCCACCCGGGACTAGCGGAGTACAATGAGCAGTTCTTC. This codes for CASSHPGLAEYNEQFF.

The V call is TRBV27, the J call TRBJ1-5; D remains ambiguous. The CDR3 has 14 residues. The V gene lost 2 bases and the J gene lost 2 bases, with 7 bases spanning the gap. Germline lookup yields CDR1 MNHEY and CDR2 SMNVEV (reference sequence). The CDR3 is CASSLQLGNQPQHF. The CDR3 DNA reads as TGTGCCAGCAGTTTACAGTTGGGCAATCAGCCCCAGCATTTT.

The chain joins TRBV10-3 to TRBJ2-2; 16 bases map to TRBD2. V lost 6 bases, J lost 3 bases, and 4 bases stayed unmatched. The CDR3 is 17 amino acids. The germline CDR1 and CDR2 sequences are ENHRY and SYGVKD. CDR3 sequence: CAISTGTSGGDTGELFF. CDR3 coding DNA: TGTGCCATCAGCACCGGGACTAGCGGGGGGGACACCGGGGAGCTGTTTTTT.